Listed below are T cell receptor beta chains from one sample, sequenced in a study of blood T cell repertoires in COVID-19. Here immunoSEQ multiplex PCR was the method, and the copy in TCRdb shows in-frame clones only, minus some. The sample contains about 280,000 clones, 85% of which appear only once. Source material: PBMCs or T cells enriched from blood (not recorded which). These TCRs come from a woman aged 50 to 65 who had recovered from COVID-19. Both conserved end residues are part of each CDR3. A D gene is named only where the DNA matches it firmly. Clone size, where shown, is once, few, many, or a class for clones that have expanded.

V: TRBV2; size: NA; D: TRBD1; J: TRBJ1-6; CDR3: CASSLRQGVSPLHF; DNA: TGTGCCAGCAGCCTTAGACAGGGTGTTTCACCCCTCCACTTT
V: TRBV28; size: NA; D: NA; J: TRBJ1-1; CDR3: CATMSEGNTEAFF; DNA: TGTGCCACCATGAGTGAGGGGAACACTGAAGCTTTCTTT
V: TRBV18; size: once; D: TRBD1; J: TRBJ1-1; CDR3: CASSPGAGGNTEAFF; DNA: TGTGCCAGCTCACCAGGAGCAGGGGGTAACACTGAAGCTTTCTTT
V: TRBV5-1; size: NA; D: NA; J: TRBJ2-7; CDR3: CASSSFTAAYEQYF; DNA: TGCGCCAGCAGCTCATTCACAGCTGCCTACGAGCAGTACTTC
V: TRBV19; size: few; D: NA; J: TRBJ1-2; CDR3: CASGDNSYGYTF; DNA: TGTGCCTCTGGGGACAACTCTTATGGCTACACCTTC
V: TRBV15; size: NA; D: NA; J: TRBJ2-1; CDR3: CATSESGLRGYNEQFF; DNA: TGTGCCACCAGCGAAAGTGGACTAAGGGGTTACAATGAGCAGTTCTTC
V: TRBV5-6; size: NA; D: NA; J: TRBJ1-1; CDR3: CASSLLTGNTEAFF; DNA: TGTGCCAGCAGCCTGCTGACAGGGAACACTGAAGCTTTCTTT
V: TRBV21-1; size: NA; D: NA; J: TRBJ1-3; CDR3: CASSPPGTGGAGNTIYF; DNA: TGTGCCAGCAGCCCTCCCGGGACAGGGGGCGCAGGAAACACCATATATTTT
V: TRBV5-6; size: NA; D: NA; J: TRBJ1-5; CDR3: CASSLVRDSNQPQHF; DNA: TGTGCCAGCAGCTTGGTGAGAGATAGCAATCAGCCCCAGCATTTT
V: TRBV7-2; size: NA; D: NA; J: TRBJ1-2; CDR3: CASSLYRGNYGYTF; DNA: TGTGCCAGCAGCTTATATAGGGGGAACTATGGCTACACCTTC
V: TRBV19; size: NA; D: NA; J: TRBJ2-1; CDR3: CASSISRGAWNEQFF; DNA: TGTGCCAGTAGTATTTCCAGGGGCGCGTGGAATGAGCAGTTCTTC
V: TRBV7-2; size: NA; D: NA; J: TRBJ1-1; CDR3: CASSLGPGALNTEAFF; DNA: TGTGCCAGCAGCTTAGGGCCAGGGGCCCTTAACACTGAAGCTTTCTTT
V: TRBV3-1/TRBV3-2; size: NA; D: TRBD1; J: TRBJ2-7; CDR3: CASSARDRAGEQYF; DNA: TGTGCCAGCAGCGCGCGGGACAGGGCTGGCGAGCAGTACTTC
V: TRBV21-1; size: NA; D: NA; J: TRBJ2-7; CDR3: CASSKARTGSPYEQYF; DNA: TGTGCCAGCAGCAAAGCACGGACAGGGTCCCCCTACGAGCAGTACTTC
V: TRBV6-5; size: NA; D: NA; J: TRBJ2-5; CDR3: CASSRLVRNQETQYF; DNA: TGTGCCAGCAGCCGGTTAGTGCGGAACCAAGAGACCCAGTACTTC
V: TRBV5-1; size: NA; D: TRBD2; J: TRBJ2-1; CDR3: CASSFGRSGRTGLRNEQFF; DNA: TGCGCCAGCAGCTTCGGGCGTAGCGGGAGGACCGGGCTTCGGAATGAGCAGTTCTTC
V: TRBV7-2; size: NA; D: TRBD1; J: TRBJ1-5; CDR3: CASSSGDSSNQPQHF; DNA: TGTGCCAGCAGCTCCGGGGACAGTAGCAATCAGCCCCAGCATTTT
V: TRBV4-3; size: NA; D: TRBD1; J: TRBJ1-5; CDR3: CASSLDREAYQPQHF; DNA: TGCGCCAGCAGCCTGGACAGGGAGGCGTATCAGCCCCAGCATTTT
V: TRBV19; size: NA; D: TRBD1; J: TRBJ1-5; CDR3: CASSIRQGAILGQPQHF; DNA: TGTGCCAGTAGTATTCGACAGGGGGCAATTCTCGGTCAGCCCCAGCATTTT
V: TRBV6-1; size: NA; D: TRBD2; J: TRBJ2-1; CDR3: CASSAMITSGVSGEQFF; DNA: TGTGCCAGCAGTGCAATGATTACTAGCGGGGTTAGCGGGGAGCAGTTCTTC
V: TRBV19; size: NA; D: TRBD1; J: TRBJ2-3; CDR3: CASSHRGLSTDTQYF; DNA: TGTGCCAGTAGTCACAGGGGCCTTAGCACAGATACGCAGTATTTT
V: TRBV4-3; size: NA; D: NA; J: TRBJ2-3; CDR3: CASSQESHSTDTQYF; DNA: TGCGCCAGCAGCCAAGAAAGCCACAGCACAGATACGCAGTATTTT
V: TRBV19; size: NA; D: NA; J: TRBJ2-7; CDR3: CASSPRSYEQYF; DNA: TGTGCCAGTAGTCCCCGGAGCTACGAGCAGTACTTC
V: TRBV6-2/TRBV6-3; size: NA; D: TRBD2; J: TRBJ2-7; CDR3: CASSQISSGISYEQYF; DNA: TGTGCCAGCAGCCAGATTTCTAGCGGCATCTCCTACGAGCAGTACTTC
V: TRBV16; size: NA; D: NA; J: TRBJ1-1; CDR3: CASGREAVNTEAFF; DNA: TGTGCCAGCGGAAGAGAGGCGGTAAACACTGAAGCTTTCTTT
V: TRBV27; size: NA; D: NA; J: TRBJ2-7; CDR3: CASSLVGGEQYF; DNA: TGTGCCAGCAGTTTAGTGGGGGGAGAGCAGTACTTC
V: TRBV10-2; size: NA; D: TRBD1; J: TRBJ1-6; CDR3: CASSEFGTGANSPLHF; DNA: TGCGCCAGCAGTGAGTTTGGGACAGGGGCCAATTCACCCCTCCACTTT
V: TRBV29-1; size: NA; D: TRBD1; J: TRBJ2-6; CDR3: CSARGLETSGANVLTF; DNA: TGCAGCGCTAGGGGGCTTGAGACCTCTGGGGCCAACGTCCTGACTTTC
V: TRBV10-3; size: NA; D: TRBD2; J: TRBJ2-5; CDR3: CAISSTSAGGTQETQYF; DNA: TGTGCCATCAGTTCTACCTCAGCGGGGGGGACCCAAGAGACCCAGTACTTC
V: TRBV5-1; size: NA; D: NA; J: TRBJ2-1; CDR3: CASSLISGRGEQFF; DNA: TGCGCCAGCAGCTTGATCTCAGGGCGTGGGGAGCAGTTCTTC
V: TRBV9; size: NA; D: NA; J: TRBJ2-3; CDR3: CASRGAGTDTQYF; DNA: TGTGCCAGCAGGGGGGCGGGCACAGATACGCAGTATTTT
V: TRBV19; size: NA; D: TRBD2; J: TRBJ2-7; CDR3: CASSPQRDNEQYF; DNA: TGTGCCAGTAGTCCCCAGCGGGATAACGAGCAGTACTTC
V: TRBV4-3; size: NA; D: TRBD2; J: TRBJ2-3; CDR3: CASSPGVAGVPDTQYF; DNA: TGCGCCAGCAGCCCCGGGGTAGCGGGAGTTCCAGATACGCAGTATTTT
V: TRBV4-3; size: NA; D: TRBD2; J: TRBJ2-1; CDR3: CASSPQATSGYNEQFF; DNA: TGCGCCAGCAGCCCCCAAGCGACTAGCGGTTACAATGAGCAGTTCTTC
V: TRBV7-9; size: NA; D: NA; J: TRBJ1-4; CDR3: CASSSTETTNEKLFF; DNA: TGTGCCAGCAGCTCTACAGAAACAACTAATGAAAAACTGTTTTTT
V: TRBV30; size: NA; D: TRBD1; J: TRBJ1-5; CDR3: CAWSTGGGQPQHF; DNA: TGTGCCTGGAGTACAGGGGGCGGTCAGCCCCAGCATTTT
V: TRBV30; size: NA; D: NA; J: TRBJ1-2; CDR3: CAWSGNNYGYTF; DNA: TGTGCCTGGAGCGGTAACAACTATGGCTACACCTTC
V: TRBV24-1; size: NA; D: NA; J: TRBJ1-2; CDR3: CATSEGIGGGYGYTF; DNA: TGTGCCACCAGTGAAGGGATAGGGGGTGGCTATGGCTACACCTTC
V: TRBV24-1; size: NA; D: TRBD2; J: TRBJ2-3; CDR3: CATTYMGLLTDTQYF; DNA: TGTGCCACTACTTATATGGGACTACTCACAGATACGCAGTATTTT
V: TRBV10-3; size: NA; D: TRBD1; J: TRBJ1-1; CDR3: CAISRTGATEAFF; DNA: TGTGCCATCAGTAGGACAGGAGCCACTGAAGCTTTCTTT
V: TRBV27; size: NA; D: NA; J: TRBJ1-5; CDR3: CASSLSPLSNQPQHF; DNA: TGTGCCAGCAGTTTAAGCCCTCTGAGCAATCAGCCCCAGCATTTT
V: TRBV10-1; size: NA; D: NA; J: TRBJ2-5; CDR3: CASSPVRGTKTQYF; DNA: TGCGCCAGCAGCCCCGTCCGAGGTACGAAGACCCAGTACTTC
V: TRBV18; size: NA; D: NA; J: TRBJ1-4; CDR3: CASSPTTTNEKLFF; DNA: TGTGCCAGCTCACCGACAACAACTAATGAAAAACTGTTTTTT
V: TRBV15; size: NA; D: NA; J: TRBJ1-5; CDR3: CATSRLGNQPQHF; DNA: TGTGCCACCAGCAGACTCGGCAATCAGCCCCAGCATTTT
V: TRBV14; size: NA; D: TRBD1; J: TRBJ1-6; CDR3: CASSQETGEPAPLHF; DNA: TGTGCCAGCAGCCAGGAAACAGGGGAGCCGGCACCCCTCCACTTT
V: TRBV2; size: NA; D: NA; J: TRBJ1-2; CDR3: CASSSGTATWYTF; DNA: TGTGCCAGCAGCTCCGGAACAGCCACTTGGTACACCTTC
V: TRBV10-2; size: NA; D: TRBD1; J: TRBJ2-1; CDR3: CASRTTGGNEQFF; DNA: TGCGCCAGCAGAACTACAGGGGGGAATGAGCAGTTCTTC
V: TRBV24-1; size: NA; D: TRBD1; J: TRBJ1-2; CDR3: CATSDPQGWGYTF; DNA: TGTGCCACCAGTGATCCACAGGGGTGGGGCTACACCTTC
V: TRBV18; size: NA; D: NA; J: TRBJ1-2; CDR3: CASSPLAARARLNYGYTF; DNA: TGTGCCAGCTCACCACTCGCGGCCAGGGCCCGACTTAACTATGGCTACACCTTC
V: TRBV19; size: NA; D: TRBD1; J: TRBJ2-7; CDR3: CASSFRTGTYEQYF; DNA: TGTGCCAGTAGTTTCCGGACAGGGACCTACGAGCAGTACTTC
V: TRBV4-1; size: NA; D: NA; J: TRBJ1-2; CDR3: CASSQEFSGGFYGYTF; DNA: TGCGCCAGCAGCCAAGAGTTTTCCGGGGGATTCTATGGCTACACCTTC
V: TRBV12-5; size: NA; D: NA; J: TRBJ2-5; CDR3: CASGLRPGAETQYF; DNA: TGTGCTAGTGGTTTACGCCCAGGGGCCGAGACCCAGTACTTC
V: TRBV28; size: NA; D: NA; J: TRBJ1-1; CDR3: CASSLLTGWDTEAFF; DNA: TGTGCCAGCAGTTTATTAACGGGGTGGGACACTGAAGCTTTCTTT
V: TRBV10-3; size: NA; D: NA; J: TRBJ1-1; CDR3: CAIRQGNTEAFF; DNA: TGTGCCATCAGGCAGGGGAACACTGAAGCTTTCTTT
V: TRBV7-2; size: NA; D: TRBD2; J: TRBJ2-3; CDR3: CASSQLAGKADTQYF; DNA: TGTGCCAGCAGTCAACTAGCGGGGAAGGCAGATACGCAGTATTTT
V: TRBV6-1; size: NA; D: NA; J: TRBJ2-7; CDR3: CASSEGQWTYEQYF; DNA: TGTGCCAGCAGTGAAGGACAGTGGACCTACGAGCAGTACTTC
V: TRBV28; size: NA; D: NA; J: TRBJ2-2; CDR3: CASTSSDFQGGELFF; DNA: TGTGCCAGCACCTCTAGCGACTTCCAAGGCGGGGAGCTGTTTTTT
V: TRBV7-9; size: NA; D: TRBD1; J: TRBJ1-4; CDR3: CASSLARGQGESNEKLFF; DNA: TGTGCCAGCAGCTTAGCGCGGGGACAGGGCGAATCTAATGAAAAACTGTTTTTT
V: TRBV11-2; size: NA; D: NA; J: TRBJ2-7; CDR3: CASSSTGLSYEQYF; DNA: TGTGCCAGCAGCTCTACAGGGTTGAGCTACGAGCAGTACTTC
V: TRBV2; size: NA; D: NA; J: TRBJ1-1; CDR3: CASGTGQGIDTEAFF; DNA: TGTGCCAGCGGAACTGGGCAGGGGATTGACACTGAAGCTTTCTTT